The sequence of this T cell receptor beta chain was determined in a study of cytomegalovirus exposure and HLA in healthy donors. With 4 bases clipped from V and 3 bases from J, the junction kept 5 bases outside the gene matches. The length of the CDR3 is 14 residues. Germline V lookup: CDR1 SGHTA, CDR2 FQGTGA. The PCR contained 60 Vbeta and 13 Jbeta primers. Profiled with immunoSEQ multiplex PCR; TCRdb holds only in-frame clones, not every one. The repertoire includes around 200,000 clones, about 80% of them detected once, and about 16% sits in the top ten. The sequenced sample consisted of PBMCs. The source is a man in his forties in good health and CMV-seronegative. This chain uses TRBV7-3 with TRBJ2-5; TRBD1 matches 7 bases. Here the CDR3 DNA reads TGTGCCAGCAGCTCCCCGGACAGGAAAGAGACCCAGTACTTC. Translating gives CASSSPDRKETQYF.